This T cell receptor (beta chain) was sequenced in a study of cytomegalovirus exposure and HLA in healthy donors. Study-level points and caveats: Most TCR beta V segments were productive about 87% or about 30% of the time in an earlier analysis. A later analysis reportedly found that, within productive TCRs, an Asian-associated ancestry cluster had fewer N-insertions than the mean observed across the approximately 700 donors.

Vbeta (60) and Jbeta (13) primers were used in the PCR. In the source study's methods: Around 10 million of the 75 million to 95 million unique TCR beta chains counted in a later analysis were shared. Data came from immunoSEQ multiplex PCR; TCRdb stores just in-frame clones and leaves some out. The V and J calls and clone size are taken from that table; D and trimming were inferred from the DNA. The sample lists about 140,000 clones, about 80% occurring once. This clone was recorded a few times. Antigen unknown. The sample consisted of PBMCs. The source of this sequence is a man younger than 40 in good health and CMV-seropositive.

CDR3 in amino acids: CASSSSLAGDAGELFF. Here the CDR3 DNA reads TGTGCCAGCAGCTCCAGCCTAGCGGGAGATGCCGGGGAGCTGTTTTTT. The chain combines TRBV7-8 with TRBJ2-2; the match to TRBD2 covers 10 bases. The length of the CDR3 is 16 residues. V gave up 4 bases and J gave up 6 bases; unmatched junction bases: 8. Germline V CDR1 and CDR2: SGHVS, FQNEAQ. Looking up the rest from reference TRBV7-8 and TRBJ2-2 gives the full variable domain: GAGVSQSPRYKVAKRGQDVALRCDPISGHVSLFWYQQALGQGPEFLTYFQNEAQLDKSGLPSDRFFAERPEGSVSTLKIQRTQQEDSAVYLCASSSSLAGDAGELFFGEGSRLTVL.